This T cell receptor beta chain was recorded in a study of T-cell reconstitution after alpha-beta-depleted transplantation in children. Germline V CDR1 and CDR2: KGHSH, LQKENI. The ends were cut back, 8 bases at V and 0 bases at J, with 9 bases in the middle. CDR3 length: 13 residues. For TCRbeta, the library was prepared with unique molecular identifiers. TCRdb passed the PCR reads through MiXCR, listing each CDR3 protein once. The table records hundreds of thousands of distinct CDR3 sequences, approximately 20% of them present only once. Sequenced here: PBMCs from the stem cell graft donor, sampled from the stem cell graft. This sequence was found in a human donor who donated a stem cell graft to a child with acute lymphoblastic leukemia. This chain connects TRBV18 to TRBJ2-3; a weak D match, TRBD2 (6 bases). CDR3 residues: CASTGTSTDTQYF. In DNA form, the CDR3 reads TGTGCCAGCACCGGGACTAGCACAGATACGCAGTATTTT.